This T cell receptor beta chain was sequenced in a study of CD8 T cells in ankylosing spondylitis. Study conclusions and caveats: Reportedly, matched ankylosing spondylitis synovial fluid was significantly enriched for disease-linked clones. Ankylosing spondylitis blood appeared to carry a characteristic TCR beta motif of roughly 8 highly homologous variants. Disease-linked clones were found to be CD8+ and relatively rare in peripheral blood.

TCRdb reprocessed the 5' RACE reads via MiXCR and lists one record per CDR3 protein. The top ten hold approximately 7% of the sample, which has about 500,000 distinct CDR3 sequences, more than 9.5% seen once. This clonotype was detected only a few times. Its antigen is unidentified. Source material: blood, either unsorted or a sorted T cell fraction (not recorded which). The source is a male donor with ankylosing spondylitis.

The CDR3 sequence is CASSDNRDSYEQYF. The CDR3, as DNA: TGCGCCAGCAGTGACAACAGGGACTCCTACGAGCAGTACTTC. The rearrangement joins TRBV10-1 to TRBJ2-7, with D possibly matching TRBD1 (6 bases). Germline lookup yields CDR1 WNHNN and CDR2 SYGVQD (reference sequence). The CDR3 loop spans 14 amino acids. The V gene lost 3 bases and the J gene lost 0 bases, with 9 bases spanning the gap.